The entry below gives a single T cell receptor beta chain sequence along with its context. Unsorted PBMC contributed 250 to 300 ng DNA, 30,000 or so T cell genomes, to each replicate PCR. Source study methods: There were no quality scores in the junction-only immunoSEQ sequences, so filtering differed. Generated by immunoSEQ multiplex PCR, the TCRdb table keeps only in-frame clones and is missing some. The DNA gave D and trimming, while V, J and clone size come from that table. There are hundreds of thousands of clones in the sample; around 81% occur only once, and around 12% lies in the top ten. This entry belongs to a study of shared clonotypes between healthy human individuals. Sample: PBMCs. This sequence was found in a woman between 40 and 50 years old in good health. Some clones in this sample may be carry-over from other donors' samples.

The CDR3 protein is CASSLAAREGLEQFF. CDR3 coding DNA: TGTGCCAGCAGCTTAGCGGCGCGGGAGGGCCTCGAGCAGTTCTTC. The V call is TRBV7-9, the J call TRBJ2-1; 9 positions match TRBD2. CDR3 length: 15 amino acids. Germline V gene lookup returns CDR1 SEHNR and CDR2 FQNEAQ (reference sequence). The ends lost 0 bases at V and 10 bases at J; junction bases unmatched: 7.